The TCR beta chain described here comes from a study of T-cell reconstitution after alpha-beta-depleted transplantation in children. Preparation of the TCRbeta library involved a method that used unique molecular identifiers. Using its own MiXCR run on the PCR reads, TCRdb lists one record per CDR3 protein. The sample records 150,000 to 250,000 distinct CDR3 sequences, 6.3% being singletons. The CDR3 spans 13 residues. Germline values: CDR1 MNHEY, CDR2 SVGAGI. V was cut by 3 bases and J by 1 base, with 6 bases left in between. Findings and caveats of the study: In patients about two months after transplant, alpha-beta T cells reportedly arose from several hundred expanded graft clones. When one year had passed after transplant, most T-cell counts and diversity came from newly produced T cells. Surviving thymic progenitors and recipient T cells were the source of high TCRbeta diversity at day 60 in some patients.

This clonotype occurred many times. Its antigen remains unidentified. The clonotype was recovered from a girl under three years old with combined immunodeficiency, due to receive a stem cell transplant. V is TRBV6-5 and J is TRBJ1-1; no reliable D call. The source material was PBMCs, sampled before TCRalphabeta/CD19-depleted stem cell transplant. The CDR3 DNA follows: TGTGCCAGCAGTTATGGGGAGAACACTGAAGCTTTCTTT. Translation gives CASSYGENTEAFF.